The 12 T cell receptor beta chains listed next were all sequenced from one sample in a study of persistence of HIV-infected CD4 T cells. The libraries were made with immunoSEQ version 4 in survey mode. Profiling relied on immunoSEQ multiplex PCR, and the TCRdb table lists in-frame clones only, not all of them. The sample has 40,000 to 55,000 clones, around 89% seen once. Antigens of these TCRs are unknown. This nonspecific control used anti-CD3/anti-CD28 bead stimulation of CD4+ T cells. CD4+ T cells upregulating both CD40 ligand and CD69 were sorted as responding cells. Sequenced here: CD4+ T cells sorted from PBMCs after roughly 18-hour stimulation, sampled from a patient who received antiretroviral therapy. These receptors were taken from an adult woman with HIV who was CMV-seropositive.

This clone was seen a few times. The rearrangement uses TRBV24-1 and TRBJ1-5; D is unclear. V was pared by 3 bases and J by 3 bases, with 8 bases between. The CDR3 contains 14 residues. The germline gives CDR1 KGHDR, CDR2 SFDVKD. CDR3 nucleotide sequence: TGTGCCACCAGTGATAGGACCTACAATCAGCCCCAGCATTTT. Amino acid sequence: CATSDRTYNQPQHF.

CDR3 DNA sequence: TGTGCCATGGTAATCGGTAACTATGGCTACACCTTC. This codes for CAMVIGNYGYTF. V is TRBV6-5 and J is TRBJ1-2; no clear D. Germline assignment: CDR1 MNHEY and CDR2 SVGAGI. This CDR3 comprises 12 residues. The V end lost 10 bases, the J end lost 1 base, and 10 bases lay between the germline ends.

This chain uses TRBV14 with TRBJ2-2; 8 nucleotides match TRBD2. Germline trimming cut 4 bases from V and 4 bases from J; bases unmatched to any gene: 8. The germline V gene encodes CDR1 SGHDN and CDR2 FVKESK. The CDR3 contains 16 residues. The CDR3 here is CASSPAGGASTGELFF. CDR3 nucleotide sequence: TGTGCCAGCAGCCCAGCCGGGGGGGCGTCCACCGGGGAGCTGTTTTTT.

J is TRBJ1-5 and V is TRBV24-1; the D gene is possibly TRBD1 (5 bases). Trimming stripped 2 bases from V and 4 bases from J, with 14 bases between. Germline assignment: CDR1 KGHDR and CDR2 SFDVKD. The CDR3 consists of 16 residues. This CDR3 is CATSDSEGTGNQPQHF. In DNA form, the CDR3 reads TGTGCCACCAGTGATTCCGAGGGGACTGGTAATCAGCCCCAGCATTTT.

The chain combines TRBV6-5 with TRBJ1-2; D possibly corresponds to TRBD1 (6 bases). The V end was cut by 8 bases, the J end by 3 bases, with 13 bases between. The CDR3 sequence is 13 residues long. Per germline, CDR1 MNHEY and CDR2 SVGAGI. The CDR3 is CASSFRTDYGYTF. CDR3 DNA: TGTGCCAGCTCCTTCCGGACAGACTATGGCTACACCTTC.

The chain has TRBV11-2 and TRBJ2-6, with TRBD1 matching over 9 bases. The length of the CDR3 is 19 residues. The germline V gene encodes CDR1 SGHAT and CDR2 FQNNGV. V shed 2 bases, J shed 4 bases, and the junction held 12 bases outside the gene matches. CDR3 loop: CASSLSGTGIFRGANVLTF. CDR3 nucleotides: TGTGCCAGCAGCTTATCAGGGACAGGGATTTTTAGAGGGGCCAACGTCCTGACTTTC.

The CDR3 nucleotides are TGTGCCATCAGTGAGTCCCCGGGACAGGGGGGGTCCTACAATGAGCAGTTCTTC. Amino acid sequence: CAISESPGQGGSYNEQFF. The chain combines TRBV10-3 with TRBJ2-1; 11 bases align to TRBD1. The CDR3 runs 18 residues. V shed 0 bases, J shed 1 base, and the junction held 5 bases outside the gene matches. Germline CDR1 reads ENHRY; CDR2 reads SYGVKD.

This clone has a handful of counts. The CDR3 bases are TGTGCCAGCAGCCCAGGGGGCATTTTGCGCACTGAAGCTTTCTTT. Its translation is CASSPGGILRTEAFF. The rearrangement links TRBV9 to TRBJ1-1; 8 bases are shared with TRBD1. Germline CDR1 SGDLS, CDR2 YYNGEE. This CDR3 has 15 amino acids. Germline trimming cut 4 bases from V and 4 bases from J; bases unmatched to any gene: 9.

V usage is TRBV7-9 and J usage is TRBJ1-5; 12 nucleotides line up with TRBD1. Trimming took 5 bases from V and 2 from J; bases not matched to a gene: 10. The germline CDR1 and CDR2 sequences are SEHNR and FQNEAQ (reference sequence). The CDR3 extends over 18 amino acids. The DNA for the CDR3 is TGTGCCAGCAGCGGCGGGACAGGGGGCAGGGGCGGCAATCAGCCCCAGCATTTT. This gives the protein CASSGGTGGRGGNQPQHF.

The CDR3, as DNA: TGTGCCAGCACCCCGGGCAGCACCTACGAGCAGTACTTC. Its translation: CASTPGSTYEQYF. The J gene is TRBJ2-7, the V gene TRBV6-5; D not certain. V lost 7 bases to trimming and J lost 2 bases, with 12 bases between them. The V gene's germline CDR1 is MNHEY and CDR2 SVGAGI. This CDR3 comprises 13 residues.

The chain has TRBV30 and TRBJ1-2, with D unclear. Per germline, CDR1 GTSNPN and CDR2 SVGIG (reference sequence). Trimming left V 0 bases short and J 8 bases short, with 13 bases between. The CDR3 has 13 residues. The CDR3 spells CAWSVGLDFGYTF. Written as DNA, the CDR3 is TGTGCCTGGAGTGTCGGACTGGACTTCGGCTACACCTTC. The full variable domain, rest sourced from reference TRBV30 and TRBJ1-2, is SQTIHQWPATLVQPVGSPLSLECTVEGTSNPNLYWYRQAAGRGLQLLFYSVGIGQISSEVPQNLSASRPQDRQFILSSKKLLLSDSGFYLCAWSVGLDFGYTFGSGTRLTVV.

The chain carries TRBV12-5 and TRBJ1-6; D unresolved. V lost 3 bases and J 9 bases, leaving 3 bases between the germline ends. From germline, CDR1 is LGHNT and CDR2 FRNRAP. The CDR3 spans 11 residues. The CDR3 DNA reads TGTGCTAGTGGTTTATCTTCACCCCTCCACTTT. As protein: CASGLSSPLHF.